Listed here are 11 T cell receptor beta chains from one sample, sequenced in a study of T cells in Graves' hyperthyroidism and ophthalmopathy. Amplification of TCR beta CDR3 regions used RNA as the template. HTBI primers were the set used in a first-round RT-PCR of the TCR CDR3. MiXCR, applied by TCRdb to the multiplex PCR reads, yields one record per CDR3 protein. The repertoire consists of about 420,000 distinct CDR3 sequences, with around 14% occurring once and the leading ten covering less than 15%. Source material: blood. The receptors shown here come from a woman in her late teens or twenties with Graves' hyperthyroidism.

This chain links TRBV9 with TRBJ2-1, with 10 bases lining up with TRBD2. Germline assignment: CDR1 SGDLS and CDR2 YYNGEE. The CDR3 sequence is 14 residues long. V was clipped by 0 bases and J by 12 bases; unmatched bases: 6. CDR3 sequence reads: CASSVVSGRSGQFF. CDR3 coding DNA: TGTGCCAGCAGCGTAGTTAGCGGGAGGTCTGGGCAGTTCTTC.

The rearrangement links TRBV10-3 to TRBJ1-1; D perhaps matches TRBD1 (5 bases). Germline CDR1 is ENHRY and CDR2 is SYGVKD. V lost 5 bases to trimming and J lost 4 bases, with 14 bases between them. The CDR3 is made up of 14 amino acids. Written as DNA, the CDR3 is TGTGCCATCAGTCACCGGGGTGGGACCACTGAAGCTTTCTTT. This translates into CAISHRGGTTEAFF.

This clonotype was picked up many times. The chain has TRBV28 and TRBJ2-7, with D possibly being TRBD2 (6 bases). With 2 bases removed from V and 2 bases from J, the gap between germline ends came to 13 bases. The V gene's germline CDR1 is MDHEN and CDR2 SYDVKM. The CDR3 is 15 residues long. CDR3 nucleotides: TGTGCCAGCAGTTTAATTGGGGGGAATACCTACGAGCAGTACTTC. Amino acid sequence: CASSLIGGNTYEQYF.

At least ten counts were recorded for this clonotype. This chain uses TRBV12-3 or TRBV12-4 with TRBJ1-1, with a possible D match to TRBD1 (5 bases). This CDR3 region has 16 residues. Between the trimmed V and J ends, which lost 4 bases and 0 bases, there was a span of 15 bases. The CDR3 nucleotides read TGTGCCAGCAGTTCCCTCATCTGGGGGATGAACACTGAAGCTTTCTTT. It codes for CASSSLIWGMNTEAFF.

This clonotype came up many times. The chain recombines TRBV7-2 with TRBJ2-1, with 10 bases fitting TRBD2. The length of the CDR3 is 15 residues. Trimming removed 2 bases from V and 7 bases from J; junction bases left unmatched: 5. Germline CDR1 is SGHTA and CDR2 is FQGNSA. CDR3 in amino acids: CASSLSSGSLNEQFF. The CDR3 region has the DNA TGTGCCAGCAGCTTATCTAGCGGGAGTCTAAATGAGCAGTTCTTC. The full variable domain, with the rest looked up from reference TRBV7-2 and TRBJ2-1, is GAGVSQSPSNKVTEKGKDVELRCDPISGHTALYWYRQSLGQGLEFLIYFQGNSAPDKSGLPSDRFSAERTGGSVSTLTIQRTQQEDSAVYLCASSLSSGSLNEQFFGPGTRLTVL.

This clonotype was observed at least ten times. Mismatch with germline at one junction end may stem from a read error. The gene calls are TRBV7-9 and TRBJ2-1; 7 bases align to TRBD2. The CDR3 covers 15 residues. Germline CDR1 reads SEHNR; CDR2 reads FQNEAQ (reference sequence). CDR3 region: CASSLAPTSTNEQFF. CDR3 coding DNA: TGTGCCAGCAGCCTAGCCCCGACTAGCACCAATGAGCAGTTCTTC.

V usage is TRBV2 and J usage is TRBJ1-2; D remains unclear. Looked up from germline, CDR1 is SNHLY and CDR2 is FYNNEI. With 2 bases removed from V and 4 bases from J, the gap between germline ends came to 8 bases. The CDR3 runs 13 residues. The chain's CDR3 is CASSETPPYGYTF. The CDR3 nucleotides are TGTGCCAGCAGTGAAACACCGCCCTATGGCTACACCTTC.

This clonotype appeared a few times. The J gene is TRBJ2-1, the V gene TRBV6-1; TRBD2 matches at 9 bases. V lost 7 bases to trimming and J lost 8 bases; unmatched junction nucleotides: 12. CDR3 length equals 15 residues. Germline CDR1 MNHNS, CDR2 SASEGT. In DNA form, the CDR3 reads TGTGCCAGCACCCCTCCGGGTAGCGGGAGAGATGAGCAGTTCTTC. It translates to CASTPPGSGRDEQFF.

As to this clonotype: This may be a read error: a much more frequent sequence differs by one nucleotide. CDR3: CASSFESSGRAVREETQYF. DNA of the CDR3: TGTGCCAGCAGTTTCGAGTCTAGCGGGAGGGCCGTCCGAGAAGAGACCCAGTACTTC. The chain is built from TRBV28 and TRBJ2-5; 12 bases are shared with TRBD2. Trimming removed 3 bases from V and 3 bases from J; junction bases left unmatched: 14. The CDR3 totals 19 residues. Germline-derived CDR1 and CDR2 are MDHEN and SYDVKM.

About this clonotype: Just one base apart from a much larger clone, this may be a read error. The gene calls are TRBV5-6 and TRBJ2-1, with D unclear. Germline V lookup: CDR1 SGHDT, CDR2 YYEEEE. CDR3 size: 14 residues. CDR3: CASSLMLVPNGQFF. CDR3 sequence (DNA): TGTGCCAGCAGCTTGATGTTAGTTCCAAATGGGCAGTTCTTC.

This clonotype was detected a few times. The rearrangement joins TRBV7-2 to TRBJ2-7; 12 bases match TRBD2. The trim removed 4 bases at V and 3 bases at J, leaving 4 bases unmatched. CDR1 is SGHTA and CDR2 is FQGNSA in the germline V gene. The CDR3 contains 15 residues. The CDR3 DNA is TGTGCCAGCAGCTGGACTAGCGGGACGCACTACGAGCAGTACTTC. This sequence encodes CASSWTSGTHYEQYF.